What follows are 12 T cell receptor beta chains derived from one specimen sequenced in a study of shared clonotypes between healthy human individuals. The data were produced by immunoSEQ multiplex PCR, yet TCRdb's version contains in-frame clones alone and is incomplete. The sample contains under 2.5 million clones, around 90% of which appear only once. Sequences were obtained from naive CD4+ T cells from PBMCs. Subset given: CD45RA+ positively selected. The receptors here all came from a man younger than 35 in good health. Some clones in this sample may be carry-over from other donors' samples.

The rearrangement joins TRBV29-1 to TRBJ2-1; 7 positions agree with TRBD2. V was pared by 5 bases and J by 3 bases, with 10 bases of the junction left unmatched. Germline values: CDR1 SQVTM, CDR2 ANQGSEA. The CDR3 is 15 amino acids. The CDR3 bases are TGCAGCGTTATCAAAGCGGGAAGGGGCTACAATGAGCAGTTCTTC. It translates to CSVIKAGRGYNEQFF.

The CDR3 DNA follows: TGTGCCAGCAGGGATAATGAGCAGTTCTTC. It codes for CASRDNEQFF. The chain has TRBV28 and TRBJ2-1; D is uncertain. CDR1 and CDR2 from the germline V gene are MDHEN and SYDVKM. Deletions cut 6 bases from V and 7 bases from J, with 4 bases between. The CDR3 is made up of 10 amino acids.

There are a few counts of this clone. Other DNA variants within this sample encode the same CDR3. The chain links TRBV6-5 to TRBJ1-4, with D perhaps matching TRBD1 (5 bases). Germline values: CDR1 MNHEY, CDR2 SVGAGI. V lost 4 bases and J 0 bases, leaving 6 bases between the germline ends. The CDR3 spans 14 residues. The CDR3 nucleotides read TGTGCCAGCAGTTTGACAGCAACTAATGAAAAACTGTTTTTT. It encodes CASSLTATNEKLFF.

This chain connects TRBV2 to TRBJ2-1, with TRBD2 identical over 11 bases. Losses at the gene ends were 6 bases for V and 9 bases for J; bases not matched to a gene: 10. Germline loops: CDR1 SNHLY, CDR2 FYNNEI. This CDR3 spans 15 amino acids. CDR3 sequence reads: CASSVLAGENPEQFF. CDR3 sequence (DNA): TGTGCCAGCAGCGTACTAGCGGGAGAAAATCCTGAGCAGTTCTTC.

Concerning this clone itself: This sample includes further DNA sequences coding for the same CDR3. The chain employs TRBV28 and TRBJ2-7, with 7 bases identical to TRBD1. Germline loops: CDR1 MDHEN, CDR2 SYDVKM. J gave up 1 base and V 10 bases, and 1 base lay outside the gene matches. This CDR3 has 11 residues. CDR3 region: CATTGSYEQYF. CDR3 in DNA: TGTGCCACGACAGGGTCCTACGAGCAGTACTTC.

V and J are TRBV6-5 and TRBJ1-2; TRBD1 aligns across 8 bases. V shed 0 bases, J shed 7 bases, and the junction held 7 bases outside the gene matches. The CDR3 runs to 15 residues. Germline values: CDR1 MNHEY, CDR2 SVGAGI. The CDR3 sequence is CASSYSRQGLGGYTF. CDR3 nucleotides: TGTGCCAGCAGTTACTCGAGACAGGGGTTAGGTGGCTACACCTTC.

V usage is TRBV5-6 and J usage is TRBJ1-5, with no clear D. CDR1 and CDR2 (germline): SGHDT, YYEEEE. V was shortened by 1 base and J by 0 bases, with 17 bases between the two germline ends. The CDR3 is 18 residues long. The DNA of the CDR3 is TGTGCCAGCAGCTTGTGGGGTACGAGACTTTATAGCAATCAGCCCCAGCATTTT. This encodes CASSLWGTRLYSNQPQHF.

The chain joins TRBV5-5 to TRBJ2-1; no clear D. The CDR3 contains 15 residues. V dropped 1 base and J dropped 6 bases, with 14 bases sitting between them. CDR1 is SGHKS and CDR2 is YYEKEE in the germline V gene (reference sequence). CDR3 in amino acids: CASSLKGSTGNEQFF. The CDR3 DNA follows: TGTGCCAGCAGCTTGAAAGGGTCAACGGGCAATGAGCAGTTCTTC.

Comment on this clone: Other DNA sequences from this sample encode an identical CDR3 as well. The chain is built from TRBV7-2 and TRBJ1-2, with unresolved D. V was cut by 1 base and J by 8 bases, with 8 bases left in between. CDR1 and CDR2 from the germline V gene are SGHTA and FQGNSA. This CDR3 spans 12 amino acids. The CDR3 sequence: CASSLVRYGYTF. DNA of the CDR3: TGTGCCAGCAGCTTAGTTCGGTACGGCTACACCTTC.

The V and J genes are TRBV4-2 and TRBJ1-2, with D possibly matching TRBD1 (5 bases). V lost 0 bases, J lost 3 bases, and 8 bases lay in between. CDR3 length equals 14 residues. Germline V lookup: CDR1 LGHNA, CDR2 YNFKEQ. DNA for the CDR3: TGTGCCAGCAGCCAAGATGTGGGGCACTATGGCTACACCTTC. Its translation is CASSQDVGHYGYTF.

This clone was observed once. This chain connects TRBV11-2 to TRBJ2-3; the D gene is possibly TRBD2 (6 bases). The length of the CDR3 is 15 residues. V lost 5 bases and J 0 bases, leaving 12 bases between the germline ends. CDR1 and CDR2 from the germline V gene are SGHAT and FQNNGV. In DNA form, the CDR3 reads TGTGCCAGCAGCAGCCCGGGACTCAGCACAGATACGCAGTATTTT. Translating it yields CASSSPGLSTDTQYF.

The V call is TRBV6-5, the J call TRBJ1-1, with a tentative D call TRBD1 (5 bases). The germline gives CDR1 MNHEY, CDR2 SVGAGI. The V and J ends lost 6 bases and 4 bases respectively, with 15 bases between them. CDR3 length equals 14 residues. The CDR3 loop reads CASRGLVGVTEAFF. The CDR3 DNA reads TGTGCCAGCAGGGGACTCGTCGGGGTCACTGAAGCTTTCTTT.